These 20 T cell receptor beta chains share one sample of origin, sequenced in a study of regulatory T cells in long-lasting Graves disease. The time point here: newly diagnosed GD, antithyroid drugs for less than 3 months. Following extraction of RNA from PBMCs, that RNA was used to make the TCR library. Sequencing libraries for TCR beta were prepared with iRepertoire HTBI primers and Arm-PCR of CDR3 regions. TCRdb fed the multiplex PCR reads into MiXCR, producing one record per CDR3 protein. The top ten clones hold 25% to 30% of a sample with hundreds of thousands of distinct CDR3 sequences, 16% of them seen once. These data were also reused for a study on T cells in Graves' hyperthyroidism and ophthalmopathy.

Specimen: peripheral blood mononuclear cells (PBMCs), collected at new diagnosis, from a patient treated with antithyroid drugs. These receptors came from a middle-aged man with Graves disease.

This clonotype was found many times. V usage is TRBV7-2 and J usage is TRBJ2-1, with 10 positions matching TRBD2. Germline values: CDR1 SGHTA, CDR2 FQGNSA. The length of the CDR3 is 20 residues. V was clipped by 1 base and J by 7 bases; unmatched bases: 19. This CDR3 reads CASSLGLLSASGGSWNEQFF. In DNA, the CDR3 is TGTGCCAGCAGCTTAGGTTTGTTATCGGCTAGCGGGGGTAGTTGGAATGAGCAGTTCTTC. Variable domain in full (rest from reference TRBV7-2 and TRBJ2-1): GAGVSQSPSNKVTEKGKDVELRCDPISGHTALYWYRQSLGQGLEFLIYFQGNSAPDKSGLPSDRFSAERTGGSVSTLTIQRTQQEDSAVYLCASSLGLLSASGGSWNEQFFGPGTRLTVL.

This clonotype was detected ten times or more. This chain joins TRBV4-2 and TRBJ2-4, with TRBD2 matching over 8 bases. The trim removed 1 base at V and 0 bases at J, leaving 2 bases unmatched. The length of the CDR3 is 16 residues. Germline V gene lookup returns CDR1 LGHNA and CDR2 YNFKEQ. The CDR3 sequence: CASSQAAGGAKNIQYF. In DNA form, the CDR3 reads TGTGCCAGCAGCCAAGCCGCGGGGGGAGCCAAAAACATTCAGTACTTC.

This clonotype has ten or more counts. The CDR3 loop reads CASTMGVAHYNEQFF. The DNA for the CDR3 is TGTGCCAGCACTATGGGAGTGGCACACTACAATGAGCAGTTCTTC. The chain is built from TRBV7-2 and TRBJ2-1; TRBD2 might be the D (5 bases). The CDR3 has 15 amino acids. The V and J ends lost 7 bases and 3 bases respectively, with 16 bases between them. Germline lookup yields CDR1 SGHTA and CDR2 FQGNSA. Complete variable domain (other parts from reference TRBV7-2 and TRBJ2-1): GAGVSQSPSNKVTEKGKDVELRCDPISGHTALYWYRQSLGQGLEFLIYFQGNSAPDKSGLPSDRFSAERTGGSVSTLTIQRTQQEDSAVYLCASTMGVAHYNEQFFGPGTRLTVL.

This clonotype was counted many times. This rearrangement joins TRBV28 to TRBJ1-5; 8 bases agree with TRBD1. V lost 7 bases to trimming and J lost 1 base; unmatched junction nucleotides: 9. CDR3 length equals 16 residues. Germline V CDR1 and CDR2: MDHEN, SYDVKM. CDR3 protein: CASTTGGTASNQPQHF. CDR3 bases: TGTGCCAGCACCACAGGGGGGACAGCGAGCAATCAGCCCCAGCATTTT. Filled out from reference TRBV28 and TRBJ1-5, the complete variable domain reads DVKVTQSSRYLVKRTGEKVFLECVQDMDHENMFWYRQDPGLGLRLIYFSYDVKMKEKGDIPEGYSVSREKKERFSLILESASTNQTSMYLCASTTGGTASNQPQHFGDGTRLSIL.

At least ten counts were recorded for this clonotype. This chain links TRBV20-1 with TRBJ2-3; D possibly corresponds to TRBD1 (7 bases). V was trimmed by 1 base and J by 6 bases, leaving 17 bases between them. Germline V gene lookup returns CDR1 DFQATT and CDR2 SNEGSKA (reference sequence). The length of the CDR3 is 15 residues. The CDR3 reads CSARARRGPGDTQYF. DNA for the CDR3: TGCAGTGCTAGAGCGCGGAGGGGGCCGGGGGATACGCAGTATTTT.

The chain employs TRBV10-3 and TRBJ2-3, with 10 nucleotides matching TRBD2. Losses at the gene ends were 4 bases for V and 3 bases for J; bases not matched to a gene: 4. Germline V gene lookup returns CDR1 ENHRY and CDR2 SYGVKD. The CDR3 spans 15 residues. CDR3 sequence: CAISGTSGATDTQYF. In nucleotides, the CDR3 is TGTGCCATCAGTGGCACTAGCGGGGCAACAGATACGCAGTATTTT.

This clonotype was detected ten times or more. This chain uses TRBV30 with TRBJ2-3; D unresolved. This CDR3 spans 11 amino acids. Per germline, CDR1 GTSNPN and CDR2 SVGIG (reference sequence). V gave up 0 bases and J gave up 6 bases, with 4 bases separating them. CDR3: CAWSVGDTQYF. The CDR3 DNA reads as TGTGCCTGGAGTGTCGGTGATACGCAGTATTTT.

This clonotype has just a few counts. The DNA for the CDR3 is TGTGCCACCAGTGCCCAGACAGGGGAGCAACTGTTTTTT. Protein sequence: CATSAQTGEQLFF. The chain recombines TRBV24-1 with TRBJ1-4; 8 positions match TRBD1. V shed 5 bases and J 12 bases; nucleotides not matched to a gene: 7. Germline values: CDR1 KGHDR, CDR2 SFDVKD. The CDR3 is 13 residues long.

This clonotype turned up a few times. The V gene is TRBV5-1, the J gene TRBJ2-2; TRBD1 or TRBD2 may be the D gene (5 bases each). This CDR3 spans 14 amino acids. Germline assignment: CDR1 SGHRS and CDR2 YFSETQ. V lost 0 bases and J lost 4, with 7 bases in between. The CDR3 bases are TGCGCCAGCAGCTTGGCGGGACGCACCGGGGAGCTGTTTTTT. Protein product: CASSLAGRTGELFF.

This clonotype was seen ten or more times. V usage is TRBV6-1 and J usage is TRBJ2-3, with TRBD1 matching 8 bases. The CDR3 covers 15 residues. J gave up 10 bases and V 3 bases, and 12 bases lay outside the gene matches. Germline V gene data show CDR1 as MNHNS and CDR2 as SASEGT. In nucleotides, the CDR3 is TGTGCCAGCAGTGATGGCAGGGGGCGGCCAGTCGCGCAGTATTTT. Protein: CASSDGRGRPVAQYF.

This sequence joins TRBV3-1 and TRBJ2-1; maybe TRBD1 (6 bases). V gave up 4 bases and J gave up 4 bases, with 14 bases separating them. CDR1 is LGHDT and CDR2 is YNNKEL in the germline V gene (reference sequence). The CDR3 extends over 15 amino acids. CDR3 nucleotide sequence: TGTGCCAGCAGCCGCTCCCGGACAGCGTACAATGAGCAGTTCTTC. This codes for CASSRSRTAYNEQFF.

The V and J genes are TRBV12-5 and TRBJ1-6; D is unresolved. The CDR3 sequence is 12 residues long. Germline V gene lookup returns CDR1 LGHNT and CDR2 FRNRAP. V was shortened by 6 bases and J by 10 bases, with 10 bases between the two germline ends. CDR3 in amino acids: CASGGSHSPLHF. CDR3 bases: TGTGCTAGTGGGGGCAGTCACTCACCCCTCCACTTT.

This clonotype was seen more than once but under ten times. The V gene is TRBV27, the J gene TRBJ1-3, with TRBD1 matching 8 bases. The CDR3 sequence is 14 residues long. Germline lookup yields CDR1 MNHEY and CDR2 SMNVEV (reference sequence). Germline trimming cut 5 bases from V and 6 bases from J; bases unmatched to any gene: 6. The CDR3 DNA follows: TGTGCCAGCAGTCCCGACAGGGGCCTAAACACCATATATTTT. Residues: CASSPDRGLNTIYF.

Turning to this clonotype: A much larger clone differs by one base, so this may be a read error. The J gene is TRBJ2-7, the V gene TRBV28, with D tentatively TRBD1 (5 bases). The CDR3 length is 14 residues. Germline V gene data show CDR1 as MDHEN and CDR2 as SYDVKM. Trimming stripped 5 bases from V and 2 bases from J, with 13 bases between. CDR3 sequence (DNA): TGTGCCAGCAGTCATACAGGCTACGCCTACGAGCAGTACTTC. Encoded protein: CASSHTGYAYEQYF.

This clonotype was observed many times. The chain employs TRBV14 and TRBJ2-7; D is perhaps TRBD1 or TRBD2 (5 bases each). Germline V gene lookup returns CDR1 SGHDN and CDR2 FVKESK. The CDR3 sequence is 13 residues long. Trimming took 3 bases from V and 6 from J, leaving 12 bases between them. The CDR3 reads CASSHRGRGEQYF. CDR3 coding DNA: TGTGCCAGCAGCCACCGGGGCAGAGGCGAGCAGTACTTC.

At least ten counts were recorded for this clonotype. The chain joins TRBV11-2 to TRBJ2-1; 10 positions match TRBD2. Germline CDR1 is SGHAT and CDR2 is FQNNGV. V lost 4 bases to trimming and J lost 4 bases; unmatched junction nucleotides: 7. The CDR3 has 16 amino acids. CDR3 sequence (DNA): TGTGCCAGCAGCTCCCTAGCGGGGGCCCTTTACAATGAGCAGTTCTTC. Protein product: CASSSLAGALYNEQFF.

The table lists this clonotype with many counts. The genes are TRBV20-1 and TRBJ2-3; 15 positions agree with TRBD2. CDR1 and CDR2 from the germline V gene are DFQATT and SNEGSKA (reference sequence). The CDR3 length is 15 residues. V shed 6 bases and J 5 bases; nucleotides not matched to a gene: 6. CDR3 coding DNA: TGCAGTGCCGAAGGACTAGCGGGGGGGATAGATACGCAGTATTTT. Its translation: CSAEGLAGGIDTQYF.

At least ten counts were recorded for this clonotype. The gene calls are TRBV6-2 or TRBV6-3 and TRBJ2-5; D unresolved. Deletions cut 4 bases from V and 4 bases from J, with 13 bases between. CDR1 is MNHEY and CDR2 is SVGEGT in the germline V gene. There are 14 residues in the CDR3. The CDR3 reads CASSSLRWGETQYF. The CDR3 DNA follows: TGTGCCAGCAGTTCCCTCCGGTGGGGAGAGACCCAGTACTTC.

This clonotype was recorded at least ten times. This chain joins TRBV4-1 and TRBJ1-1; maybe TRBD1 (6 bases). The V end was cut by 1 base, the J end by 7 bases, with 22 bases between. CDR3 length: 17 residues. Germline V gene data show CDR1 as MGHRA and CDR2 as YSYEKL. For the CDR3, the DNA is TGCGCCAGCAGCCAAGGAATGAGTGCAGGGGTGATTTTTGAAGCTTTCTTT. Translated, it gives CASSQGMSAGVIFEAFF.

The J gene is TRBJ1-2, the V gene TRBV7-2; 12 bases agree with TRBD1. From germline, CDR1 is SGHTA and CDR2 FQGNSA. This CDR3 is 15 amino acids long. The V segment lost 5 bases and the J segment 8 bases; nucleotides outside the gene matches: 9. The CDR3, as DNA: TGTGCCAGCAGCAAAAGGGGACAGGGGGCGAGGGGCTACACCTTC. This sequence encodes CASSKRGQGARGYTF.